The clone carrying this TCR beta chain was seen repeatedly, ten times or more. The data were produced by immunoSEQ multiplex PCR, yet TCRdb's version contains in-frame clones alone and is incomplete. The sample includes approximately 100,000 clones, around 92% seen only once; the top ten take about 0.9%. These data are taken from a study of T cell changes during pregnancy in multiple sclerosis. CDR3 length: 15 residues. V shed 3 bases and J shed 2 bases, with 12 bases lying between them. The germline gives CDR1 LNHDA, CDR2 SQIVND (reference sequence). This rearrangement joins TRBV19 to TRBJ2-3; D remains ambiguous. This TCR was recovered from a female donor with multiple sclerosis, enrolled in a pregnancy study. Here the sequenced sample was peripheral blood, taken before pregnancy. The chain's CDR3 is CASSISPASTDTQYF. In nucleotides, the CDR3 is TGTGCCAGTAGTATTAGCCCGGCTTCCACAGATACGCAGTATTTT.